These 26 T cell receptor beta chains were sequenced from one sample in a study of blood T cells in healthy people across ages. A second PCR, run for roughly 7 to 12 cycles, used a sample-barcoded 5' primer plus a J-beta primer mix. Each CDR3 protein gets one entry after TCRdb re-called the 5' RACE reads with MiXCR. Of 850,000 or so distinct CDR3 sequences in the sample, less than 35% were seen once. Material for sequencing was blood. The receptors were sampled from a woman older than 75 in good health.

J is TRBJ2-5 and V is TRBV7-3; D is unresolved. Germline CDR1 SGHTA, CDR2 FQGTGA. The CDR3 runs to 15 residues. Trimming stripped 2 bases from V and 4 bases from J, with 14 bases between. The CDR3 DNA reads as TGTGCCAGCAGCTTATCCGGGCGTCCCGGAGAGACCCAGTACTTC. This gives the protein CASSLSGRPGETQYF.

This clonotype was observed a single time. The chain joins TRBV2 to TRBJ1-6; weak D call: TRBD1 (5 bases). Deletions cut 7 bases from V and 9 bases from J, with 16 bases between. The germline V gene encodes CDR1 SNHLY and CDR2 FYNNEI. CDR3 size: 14 residues. The CDR3 reads CASTKGVRISPLHF. The CDR3 nucleotides are TGTGCCAGCACTAAAGGGGTACGAATTTCACCCCTCCACTTT.

This clonotype has more than one count but fewer than ten. The rearrangement uses TRBV6-2 or TRBV6-3 and TRBJ1-1, with D possibly being TRBD1 (6 bases). V was shortened by 2 bases and J by 7 bases, with 23 bases between the two germline ends. Germline loops: CDR1 MNHEY, CDR2 SVGEGT. The CDR3 runs 17 residues. DNA for the CDR3: TGTGCCAGCAGTTACAGGCCTGGGACACCCAGAGTTATTGAAGCTTTCTTT. It translates to CASSYRPGTPRVIEAFF.

To note about this clonotype: The junction departs from the called germline gene at one end, perhaps through a read error. V and J are TRBV2 and TRBJ2-2; TRBD2 agrees at 12 bases. Germline V gene sequence: CDR1 SNHLY, CDR2 FYNNEI. The CDR3 consists of 15 residues. CDR3 nucleotides: TGTGCCAGCAGTCGGACTAGCGGGGTTTCCGGGGAGCGGTTTTTT. Translation gives CASSRTSGVSGERFF. The full variable domain, with the rest looked up from reference TRBV2 and TRBJ2-2, is EPEVTQTPSHQVTQMGQEVILRCVPISNHLYFYWYRQILGQKVEFLVSFYNNEISEKSEIFDDQFSVERPDGSNFTLKIRSTKLEDSAMYFCASSRTSGVSGERFFGEGSRLTVL.

This clonotype was counted at least ten times. This rearrangement joins TRBV6-2 or TRBV6-3 to TRBJ2-7; possible D gene TRBD1, 6 bases. In germline, CDR1 is MNHEY, CDR2 SVGEGT. V was clipped by 6 bases and J by 3 bases, with 15 bases between them. The CDR3 has 14 amino acids. In DNA form, the CDR3 reads TGTGCCAGCAGGGACGTGGGGGCAAACTACGAGCAGTACTTC. Protein: CASRDVGANYEQYF.

The sample holds many counts of this clonotype. The V gene is TRBV6-2 or TRBV6-3, the J gene TRBJ2-5, with D hard to call. Trimming left V 2 bases short and J 1 base short, with 17 bases between. Germline CDR1 reads MNHEY; CDR2 reads SVGEGT. This CDR3 region has 17 residues. CDR3: CASSYVRGQPLQETQYF. CDR3 sequence (DNA): TGTGCCAGCAGTTACGTCCGTGGCCAGCCTCTCCAAGAGACCCAGTACTTC.

The chain links TRBV3-1 to TRBJ1-6, with 7 bases that match TRBD1. Trimming took 4 bases from V and 7 from J; bases not matched to a gene: 7. CDR3 size: 15 residues. Germline loops: CDR1 LGHDT, CDR2 YNNKEL (reference sequence). CDR3 protein: CASSLWDRPNSPLHF. The DNA of the CDR3 is TGTGCCAGCAGCCTCTGGGACAGACCCAATTCACCCCTCCACTTT.

A note on this clonotype: One end of the junction fails to match germline, which may point to a read error. This chain links TRBV20-1 with TRBJ2-3, with 7 bases aligning to TRBD2. The germline gives CDR1 DFQATT, CDR2 SNEGSKA (reference sequence). CDR3 length: 15 amino acids. The CDR3 spells CSTRDLAGVTDTQYF. As DNA, the CDR3 is TGCAGTACTAGAGATCTCGCGGGGGTGACAGATACGCAGTATTTT.

The table lists this clonotype with a few counts. The rearrangement links TRBV6-2 or TRBV6-3 to TRBJ2-2; TRBD1 is a possible D gene (5 bases). Trimming shortened V by 6 bases and J by 6 bases, and 17 bases separated the two germline ends. The CDR3 runs to 15 residues. Germline values: CDR1 MNHEY, CDR2 SVGEGT. In nucleotides, the CDR3 is TGTGCCAGCAGACTAAAGACAGATTCGCCCGGGGAGCTGTTTTTT. It translates to CASRLKTDSPGELFF.

This clonotype was counted between two and nine times. The V gene is TRBV6-6, the J gene TRBJ1-4; D gene uncertain. The CDR3 runs to 15 residues. Trimming stripped 6 bases from V and 10 bases from J, with 21 bases between. The germline V gene has CDR1 MNHNY and CDR2 SVGAGI (reference sequence). This chain's CDR3 is CASRAQRNLSGKLFF. CDR3 bases: TGTGCCAGCAGGGCCCAACGAAACCTGAGTGGAAAACTGTTTTTT.

This clonotype showed up just a few times. V and J are TRBV18 and TRBJ1-4, with 8 bases aligning to TRBD1. Germline loops: CDR1 KGHSH, CDR2 LQKENI. The CDR3 has 15 residues. Losses at the gene ends were 0 bases for V and 8 bases for J; bases not matched to a gene: 5. CDR3 sequence reads: CASSPPGTGGEKLFF. CDR3 in DNA: TGTGCCAGCTCACCACCAGGGACAGGTGGCGAAAAACTGTTTTTT.

This clonotype was seen ten or more times. The chain employs TRBV18 and TRBJ2-6; D is unclear. CDR1 and CDR2 from the germline V gene are KGHSH and LQKENI. The CDR3 consists of 14 residues. V dropped 0 bases and J dropped 8 bases, with 8 bases sitting between them. The CDR3 spells CASSPPSEPNVLTF. In DNA, the CDR3 is TGTGCCAGCTCACCACCGTCTGAGCCCAACGTCCTGACTTTC.

This clonotype appeared a few times. This rearrangement joins TRBV24-1 to TRBJ2-3, with D unclear. In germline, CDR1 is KGHDR, CDR2 SFDVKD. Trimming cost V 3 bases and J 12 bases, with 18 bases left between them. This CDR3 contains 14 residues. The CDR3 sequence is CATSDPSGEAGQYF. CDR3 bases: TGTGCCACCAGTGATCCCTCCGGTGAGGCCGGTCAGTATTTT.

The gene calls are TRBV6-5 and TRBJ1-5; D ambiguous. V gave up 5 bases and J gave up 4 bases, with 6 bases separating them. CDR3 size: 12 residues. The germline gives CDR1 MNHEY, CDR2 SVGAGI. CDR3 sequence reads: CASSDLNQPQHF. The CDR3 coding sequence is TGTGCCAGCAGTGACTTAAATCAGCCCCAGCATTTT.

V is TRBV5-1 and J is TRBJ2-2; D is perhaps TRBD1 or TRBD2 (6 bases each). This CDR3 contains 14 residues. Per the germline V gene, CDR1 is SGHRS and CDR2 is YFSETQ. Trimming shortened V by 6 bases and J by 6 bases, and 15 bases separated the two germline ends. The CDR3 coding sequence is TGCGCCAGCACCGCACCGGGGGCTGCCGGGGAGCTGTTTTTT. The encoded protein is CASTAPGAAGELFF.

The CDR3 protein is CAQKGQGGSPLHF. The CDR3, as DNA: TGTGCCCAAAAGGGACAGGGGGGTTCACCCCTCCACTTT. This chain joins TRBV30 and TRBJ1-6; 11 positions match TRBD1. J gave up 9 bases and V 8 bases, and 6 bases lay outside the gene matches. The germline gives CDR1 GTSNPN, CDR2 SVGIG (reference sequence). The CDR3 is 13 amino acids.

This clonotype has a handful of counts. The chain uses TRBV2 and TRBJ2-5, with TRBD2 matching 8 bases. V dropped 6 bases and J dropped 2; count of bases not matched to a gene: 8. This CDR3 spans 15 amino acids. CDR1 and CDR2 (germline): SNHLY, FYNNEI. The CDR3 bases are TGTGCCAGCAGAGAGGAGCGGGGGAGACAAGAGACCCAGTACTTC. This sequence encodes CASREERGRQETQYF.

This clonotype came up many times. This chain joins TRBV29-1 and TRBJ1-2; no reliable D call. Germline loops: CDR1 SQVTM, CDR2 ANQGSEA. This CDR3 contains 11 residues. V was pared by 4 bases and J by 9 bases, with 12 bases between. The CDR3 sequence is CSVGGGRRYTF. DNA for the CDR3: TGCAGCGTTGGGGGAGGGAGACGCTACACCTTC.

A word on this clonotype: This sequence may be a read error, since a much larger clone differs from it by one base. The CDR3 DNA reads TGTGCCAGCGGCCCACCAACGGGTAATGAAAAACTGTTTTTT. This translates into CASGPPTGNEKLFF. The chain is built from TRBV9 and TRBJ1-4; D gene ambiguous. V dropped 7 bases and J dropped 4 bases, with 14 bases sitting between them. This CDR3 is 14 amino acids long. Germline CDR1 and CDR2: SGDLS and YYNGEE. The variable domain in full, completed from reference TRBV9 and TRBJ1-4, reads DSGVTQTPKHLITATGQRVTLRCSPRSGDLSVYWYQQSLDQGLQFLIQYYNGEERAKGNILERFSAQQFPDLHSELNLSSLELGDSALYFCASGPPTGNEKLFFGSGTQLSVL.

There are many counts of this clonotype. The chain's CDR3 is CASRPTGGKNIQYF. The DNA for the CDR3 is TGTGCCAGCAGACCGACCGGGGGCAAAAACATTCAGTACTTC. The V gene is TRBV12-3 or TRBV12-4, the J gene TRBJ2-4, with D possibly being TRBD2 (6 bases). The CDR3 is 14 residues long. Trimming shortened V by 6 bases and J by 3 bases, and 12 bases separated the two germline ends.

The J gene is TRBJ2-3, the V gene TRBV12-3 or TRBV12-4; 9 bases match TRBD1. V shed 5 bases, J shed 4 bases, and the junction held 7 bases outside the gene matches. The CDR3 loop spans 15 amino acids. The chain's CDR3 is CASSMGQGRADTQYF. The CDR3 bases are TGTGCCAGCAGTATGGGACAGGGTCGCGCAGATACGCAGTATTTT.

Comment on this clonotype: This may stem from a read error, because a much larger clone lies one nucleotide away. V gene TRBV5-5 combines with J gene TRBJ2-3; 10 bases are shared with TRBD2. The germline gives CDR1 SGHKS, CDR2 YYEKEE (reference sequence). The length of the CDR3 is 18 residues. With V trimmed by 4 bases and J by 0 bases, 11 bases remained unmatched. The CDR3 is CASSLLAGAASSTDTQYF. For the CDR3, the DNA is TGTGCCAGCAGCCTTCTAGCGGGGGCGGCTTCTAGCACAGATACGCAGTATTTT.

On this clonotype: One junction end disagrees with the germline gene, perhaps due to a read error. V gene TRBV2 combines with J gene TRBJ2-7, with D possibly called TRBD1 or TRBD2 (5 bases each). The J call may be in error: the DNA end matches TRBJ2-5 better. Germline V lookup: CDR1 SNHLY, CDR2 FYNNEI. This CDR3 has 13 amino acids. CDR3 protein: CAGRPGTKETQYF. The CDR3 region has the DNA TGTGCCGGCAGGCCCGGGACCAAAGAGACCCAGTACTTC.

The rearrangement joins TRBV11-2 to TRBJ2-1; no reliable D call. The CDR3 covers 11 residues. The ends were cut back, 8 bases at V and 9 bases at J, with 11 bases in the middle. In germline, CDR1 is SGHAT, CDR2 FQNNGV. The CDR3 spells CASRVAGEQFF. The CDR3 DNA reads as TGTGCCAGCCGGGTCGCTGGTGAGCAGTTCTTC.

The chain links TRBV12-3 or TRBV12-4 to TRBJ2-2, with D perhaps matching TRBD1 (5 bases). Trimming removed 5 bases from V and 8 bases from J, with 9 bases in between. The CDR3 extends over 12 amino acids. For the CDR3, the DNA is TGTGCCAGCAGTCTCTACAGGGGGGAGCTGTTTTTT. Translated, it gives CASSLYRGELFF.

This clonotype has a handful of counts. V and J are TRBV20-1 and TRBJ1-2; D is possibly TRBD1 (6 bases). Germline V gives CDR1 DFQATT, CDR2 SNEGSKA (reference sequence). The CDR3 contains 11 residues. The ends were cut back, 6 bases at V and 6 bases at J, with 11 bases in the middle. CDR3 loop: CSAKYRDGYTF. The CDR3 region has the DNA TGCAGTGCCAAGTACAGGGATGGCTACACCTTC.